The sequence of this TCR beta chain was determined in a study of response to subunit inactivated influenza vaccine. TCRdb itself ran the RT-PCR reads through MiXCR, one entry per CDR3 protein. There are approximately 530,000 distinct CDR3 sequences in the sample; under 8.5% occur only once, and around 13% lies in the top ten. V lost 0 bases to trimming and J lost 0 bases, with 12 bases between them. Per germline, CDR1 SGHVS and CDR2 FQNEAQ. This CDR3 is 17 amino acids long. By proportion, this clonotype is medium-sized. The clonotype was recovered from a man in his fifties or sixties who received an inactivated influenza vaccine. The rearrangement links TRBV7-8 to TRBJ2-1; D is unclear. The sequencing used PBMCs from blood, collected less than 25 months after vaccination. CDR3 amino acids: CASSLAIVSSSYNEQFF. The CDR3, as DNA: TGTGCCAGCAGCTTAGCCATCGTCTCCAGCTCCTACAATGAGCAGTTCTTC. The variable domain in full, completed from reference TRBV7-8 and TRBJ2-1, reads GAGVSQSPRYKVAKRGQDVALRCDPISGHVSLFWYQQALGQGPEFLTYFQNEAQLDKSGLPSDRFFAERPEGSVSTLKIQRTQQEDSAVYLCASSLAIVSSSYNEQFFGPGTRLTVL.